This T cell receptor beta chain is drawn from a study of blood T cell repertoires in COVID-19. Study as a whole: The cDNA or gDNA used as material had been derived from T cells, B-cell-depleted T cells, or PBMCs.

Assay used: immunoSEQ multiplex PCR; TCRdb lists only in-frame clones, some missing. The data show under 120,000 clones, with approximately 84% seen just once and 2.1% held by the top ten. Trimming took 6 bases from V and 7 from J; bases not matched to a gene: 12. The CDR3 is 15 residues long. Germline V gene sequence: CDR1 MNHEY, CDR2 SMNVEV (reference sequence). The V gene is TRBV27, the J gene TRBJ2-1; 7 nucleotides match TRBD2. Sequenced input: peripheral blood. The sequence came from a human donor in a cohort sampled during active COVID-19. DNA for the CDR3: TGTGCCAGCAGCACCAGGGCTAGCGGAGGTAATGAGCAGTTCTTC. It yields the protein CASSTRASGGNEQFF.